Below are 7 T cell receptor beta chains sequenced from a single sample in a study of T cells expressing NK-cell markers. For each CDR3 protein, TCRdb gives one entry from its re-call of the 5' RACE reads, without DNA. The listing contains some 440,000 distinct CDR3 sequences. Sequencing input: blood T cells: a sorted CD56 or NKG2C T cell subset, CD4+ or CD8+ T cells, or bulk PBMC T cells (not recorded which). Receptor source: a woman aged 50 to 60 in good health.

The chain joins TRBV5-1 to TRBJ1-1; TCRdb names TRBD1, which stays unverified in the absence of DNA. This CDR3 contains 14 residues. Germline V gene data show CDR1 as SGHRS and CDR2 as YFSETQ. CDR3 region: CASSQLGPPAGAFF.

The chain combines TRBV20-1 with TRBJ2-5. The CDR3 totals 14 residues. From germline, CDR1 is DFQATT and CDR2 SNEGSKA (reference sequence). CDR3 region: CSARDLVFLETQYF.

V and J are TRBV5-1 and TRBJ2-2; there is no DNA to check the TCRdb D call of TRBD1. This CDR3 is 16 amino acids long. CDR1 is SGHRS and CDR2 is YFSETQ in the germline V gene. This chain's CDR3 is CASSPRQVWDTGELFF.

CDR3 in amino acids: CASSPYRGSAYGYTF. V is TRBV12-3 or TRBV12-4 and J is TRBJ1-2; TCRdb lists TRBD1, though no DNA is available to test this call. The CDR3 contains 15 residues.

The chain recombines TRBV19 with TRBJ2-1; absent DNA, TCRdb's TRBD1 call cannot be checked. The CDR3 loop spans 16 amino acids. CDR1 LNHDA and CDR2 SQIVND come from the germline V gene (reference sequence). CDR3 loop: CASSWGTGGFFSEQFF.

This chain joins TRBV7-8 and TRBJ2-7; TCRdb selects TRBD2, and the lack of DNA leaves this call unchecked. CDR1 SGHVS and CDR2 FQNEAQ come from the germline V gene. This CDR3 region has 15 residues. The CDR3 region is CASSRVGGSSYEQYF.

CDR3 in amino acids: CASRKTGGYTF. The chain joins TRBV28 to TRBJ1-2. There are 11 residues in the CDR3. Germline V gene sequence: CDR1 MDHEN, CDR2 SYDVKM.